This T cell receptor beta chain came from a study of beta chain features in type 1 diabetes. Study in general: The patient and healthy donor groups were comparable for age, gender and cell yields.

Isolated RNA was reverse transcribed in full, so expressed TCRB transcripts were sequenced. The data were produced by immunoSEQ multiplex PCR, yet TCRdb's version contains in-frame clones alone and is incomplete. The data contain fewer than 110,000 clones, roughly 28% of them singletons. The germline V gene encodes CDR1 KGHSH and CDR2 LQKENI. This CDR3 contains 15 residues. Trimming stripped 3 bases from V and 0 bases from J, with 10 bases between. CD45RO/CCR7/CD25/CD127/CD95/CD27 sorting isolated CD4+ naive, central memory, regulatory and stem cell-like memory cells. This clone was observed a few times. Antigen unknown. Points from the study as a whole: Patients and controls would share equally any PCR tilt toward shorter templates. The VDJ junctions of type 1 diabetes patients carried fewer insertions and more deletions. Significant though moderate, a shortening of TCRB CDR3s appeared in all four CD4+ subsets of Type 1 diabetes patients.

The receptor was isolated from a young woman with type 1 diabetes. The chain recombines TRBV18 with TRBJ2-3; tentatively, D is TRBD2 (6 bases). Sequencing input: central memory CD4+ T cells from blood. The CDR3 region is CASSPAGTSTDTQYF. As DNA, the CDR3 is TGTGCCAGCTCACCCGCGGGGACCAGCACAGATACGCAGTATTTT.